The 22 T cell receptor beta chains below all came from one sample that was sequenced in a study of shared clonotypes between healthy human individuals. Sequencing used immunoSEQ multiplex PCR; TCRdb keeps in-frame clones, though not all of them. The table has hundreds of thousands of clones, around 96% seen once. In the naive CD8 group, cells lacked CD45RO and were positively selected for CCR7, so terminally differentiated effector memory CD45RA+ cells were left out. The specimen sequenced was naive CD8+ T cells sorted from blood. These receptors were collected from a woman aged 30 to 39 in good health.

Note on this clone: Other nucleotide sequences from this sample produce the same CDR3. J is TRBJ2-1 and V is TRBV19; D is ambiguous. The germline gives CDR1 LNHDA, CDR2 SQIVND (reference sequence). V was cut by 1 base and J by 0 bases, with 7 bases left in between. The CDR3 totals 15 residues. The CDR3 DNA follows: TGTGCCAGTAGTATAGTTCCGGGCTCCTACAATGAGCAGTTCTTC. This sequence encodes CASSIVPGSYNEQFF. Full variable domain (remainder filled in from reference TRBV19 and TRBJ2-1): DGGITQSPKYLFRKEGQNVTLSCEQNLNHDAMYWYRQDPGQGLRLIYYSQIVNDFQKGDIAEGYSVSREKKESFPLTVTSAQKNPTAFYLCASSIVPGSYNEQFFGPGTRLTVL.

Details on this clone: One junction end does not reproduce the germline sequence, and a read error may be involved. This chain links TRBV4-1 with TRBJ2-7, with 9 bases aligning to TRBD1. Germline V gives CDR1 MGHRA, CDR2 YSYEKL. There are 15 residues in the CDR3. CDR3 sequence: CASSQVTGGAYERYF. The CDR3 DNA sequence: TGCGCCAGCAGCCAAGTTACAGGGGGCGCGTACGAGCGGTACTTC.

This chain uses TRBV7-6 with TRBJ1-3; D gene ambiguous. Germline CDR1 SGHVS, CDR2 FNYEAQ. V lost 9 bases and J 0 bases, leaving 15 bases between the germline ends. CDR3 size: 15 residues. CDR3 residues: CASLREAGSGNTIYF. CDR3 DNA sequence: TGTGCCAGTTTGCGTGAGGCGGGCTCTGGAAACACCATATATTTT.

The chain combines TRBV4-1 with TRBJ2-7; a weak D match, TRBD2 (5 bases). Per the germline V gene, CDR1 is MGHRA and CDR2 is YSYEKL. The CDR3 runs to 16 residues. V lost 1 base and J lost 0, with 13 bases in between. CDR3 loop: CASSQGPLGSSYEQYF. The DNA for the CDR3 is TGCGCCAGCAGCCAAGGGCCGCTAGGGAGCTCCTACGAGCAGTACTTC.

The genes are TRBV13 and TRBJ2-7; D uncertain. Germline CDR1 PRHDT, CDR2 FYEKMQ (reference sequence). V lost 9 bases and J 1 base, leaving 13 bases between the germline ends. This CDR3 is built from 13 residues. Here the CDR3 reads CASSPPRSYEQYF. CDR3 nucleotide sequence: TGTGCCAGTAGCCCACCGAGATCCTACGAGCAGTACTTC. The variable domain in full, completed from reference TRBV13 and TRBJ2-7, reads AAGVIQSPRHLIKEKRETATLKCYPIPRHDTVYWYQQGPGQDPQFLISFYEKMQSDKGSIPDRFSAQQFSDYHSELNMSSLELGDSALYFCASSPPRSYEQYFGPGTRLTVT.

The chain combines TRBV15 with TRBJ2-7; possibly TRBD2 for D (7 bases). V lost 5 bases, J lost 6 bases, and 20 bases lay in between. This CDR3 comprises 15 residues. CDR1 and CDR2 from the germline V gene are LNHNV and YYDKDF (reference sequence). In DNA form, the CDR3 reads TGTGCCACCAGCCCGAGGGGGGGATCCCTATCCGAGCAGTACTTC. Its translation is CATSPRGGSLSEQYF.

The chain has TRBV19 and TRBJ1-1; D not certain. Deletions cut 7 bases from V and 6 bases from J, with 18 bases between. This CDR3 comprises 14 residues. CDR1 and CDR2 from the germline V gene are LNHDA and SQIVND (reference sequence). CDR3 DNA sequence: TGTGCCAGTAAAATTAGACTGGCAGCTTCTGAAGCTTTCTTT. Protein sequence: CASKIRLAASEAFF.

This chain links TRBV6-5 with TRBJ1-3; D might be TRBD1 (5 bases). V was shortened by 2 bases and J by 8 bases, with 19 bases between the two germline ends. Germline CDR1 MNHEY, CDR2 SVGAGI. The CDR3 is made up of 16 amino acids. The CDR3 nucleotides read TGTGCCAGCAGTTACGGGACCGGCCGTCCAGGTTACACCATATATTTT. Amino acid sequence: CASSYGTGRPGYTIYF.

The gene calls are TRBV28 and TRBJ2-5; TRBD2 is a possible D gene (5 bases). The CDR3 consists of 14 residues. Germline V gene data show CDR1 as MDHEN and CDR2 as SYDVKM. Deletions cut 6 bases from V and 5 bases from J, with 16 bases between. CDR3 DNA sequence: TGTGCCAGCAGAGAGGAGGAACCCTGGGAGACCCAGTACTTC. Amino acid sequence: CASREEEPWETQYF.

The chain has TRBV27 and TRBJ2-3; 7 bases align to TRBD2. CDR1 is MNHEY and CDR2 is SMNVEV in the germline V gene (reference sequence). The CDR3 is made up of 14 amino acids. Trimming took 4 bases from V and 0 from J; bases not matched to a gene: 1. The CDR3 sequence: CASSWRESTDTQYF. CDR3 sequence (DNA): TGTGCCAGCAGTTGGCGGGAGAGCACAGATACGCAGTATTTT.

This chain's CDR3 is CASSLAGSGSRNTGELFF. CDR3 nucleotides: TGCGCCAGCAGCTTGGCAGGAAGCGGGAGTAGGAACACCGGGGAGCTGTTTTTT. The chain employs TRBV5-1 and TRBJ2-2; 8 nucleotides align to TRBD2. The germline V gene encodes CDR1 SGHRS and CDR2 YFSETQ. With 0 bases clipped from V and 1 base from J, the junction kept 8 bases outside the gene matches. The CDR3 is 18 residues long. The variable domain in full, with the rest retrieved from reference TRBV5-1 and TRBJ2-2, is KAGVTQTPRYLIKTRGQQVTLSCSPISGHRSVSWYQQTPGQGLQFLFEYFSETQRNKGNFPGRFSGRQFSNSRSEMNVSTLELGDSALYLCASSLAGSGSRNTGELFFGEGSRLTVL.

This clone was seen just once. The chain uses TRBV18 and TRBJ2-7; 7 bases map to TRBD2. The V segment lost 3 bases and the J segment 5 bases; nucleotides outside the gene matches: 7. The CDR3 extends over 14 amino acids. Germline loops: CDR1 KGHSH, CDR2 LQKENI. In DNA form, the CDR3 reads TGTGCCAGCTCACCCAGCGGGGTGGTAGACGAGCAGTACTTC. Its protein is CASSPSGVVDEQYF. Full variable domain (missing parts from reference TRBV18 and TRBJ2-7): NAGVMQNPRHLVRRRGQEARLRCSPMKGHSHVYWYRQLPEEGLKFMVYLQKENIIDESGMPKERFSAEFPKEGPSILRIQQVVRGDSAAYFCASSPSGVVDEQYFGPGTRLTVT.

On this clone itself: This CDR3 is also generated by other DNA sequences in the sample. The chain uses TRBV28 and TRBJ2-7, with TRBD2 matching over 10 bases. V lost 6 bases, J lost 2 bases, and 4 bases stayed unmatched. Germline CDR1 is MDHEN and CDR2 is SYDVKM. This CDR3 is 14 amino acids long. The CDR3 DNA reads TGTGCCAGCAGCCTACTAGCGGGAACCTACGAGCAGTACTTC. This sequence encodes CASSLLAGTYEQYF.

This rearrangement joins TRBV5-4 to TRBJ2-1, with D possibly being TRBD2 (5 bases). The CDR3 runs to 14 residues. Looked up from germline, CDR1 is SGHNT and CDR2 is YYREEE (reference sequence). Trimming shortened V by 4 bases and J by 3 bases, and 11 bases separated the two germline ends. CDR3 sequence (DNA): TGTGCCAGCAGCCCGGTAGAGGGCTACAATGAGCAGTTCTTC. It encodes CASSPVEGYNEQFF.

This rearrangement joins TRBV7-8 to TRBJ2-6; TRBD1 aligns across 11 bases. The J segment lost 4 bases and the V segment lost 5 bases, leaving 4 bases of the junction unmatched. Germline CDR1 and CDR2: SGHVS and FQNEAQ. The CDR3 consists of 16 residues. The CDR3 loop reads CASSPDRGLGANVLTF. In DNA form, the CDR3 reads TGTGCCAGCAGCCCGGACAGGGGGCTCGGGGCCAACGTCCTGACTTTC.

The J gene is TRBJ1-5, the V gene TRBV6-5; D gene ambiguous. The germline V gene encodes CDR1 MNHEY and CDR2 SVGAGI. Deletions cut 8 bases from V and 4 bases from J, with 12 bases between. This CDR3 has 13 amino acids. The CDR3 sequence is CASSPGKNQPQHF. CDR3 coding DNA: TGTGCCAGCTCCCCGGGGAAAAATCAGCCCCAGCATTTT.

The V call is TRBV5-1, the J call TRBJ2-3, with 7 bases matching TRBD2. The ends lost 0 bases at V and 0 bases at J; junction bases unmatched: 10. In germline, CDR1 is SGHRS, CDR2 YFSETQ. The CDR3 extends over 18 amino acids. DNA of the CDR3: TGCGCCAGCAGCTTGGGGAAAAGCGGGATTACAAGCACAGATACGCAGTATTTT. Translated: CASSLGKSGITSTDTQYF.

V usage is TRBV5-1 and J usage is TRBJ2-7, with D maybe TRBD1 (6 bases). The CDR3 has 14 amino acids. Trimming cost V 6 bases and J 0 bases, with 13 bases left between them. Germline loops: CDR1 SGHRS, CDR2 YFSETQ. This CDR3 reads CASTPPDSSYEQYF. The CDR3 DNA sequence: TGCGCCAGCACCCCCCCGGACAGCTCCTACGAGCAGTACTTC.

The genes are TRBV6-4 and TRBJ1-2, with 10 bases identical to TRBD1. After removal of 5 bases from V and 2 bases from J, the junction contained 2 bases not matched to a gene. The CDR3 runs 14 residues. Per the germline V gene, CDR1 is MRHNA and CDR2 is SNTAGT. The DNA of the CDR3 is TGTGCCAGCAGTTTGGACAGGGGGAACTATGGCTACACCTTC. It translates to CASSLDRGNYGYTF.

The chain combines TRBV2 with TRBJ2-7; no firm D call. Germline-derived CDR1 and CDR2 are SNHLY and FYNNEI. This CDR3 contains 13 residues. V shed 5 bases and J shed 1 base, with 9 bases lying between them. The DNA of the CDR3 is TGTGCCAGCAGTCCAGTTAGGTCCTACGAGCAGTACTTC. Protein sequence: CASSPVRSYEQYF.

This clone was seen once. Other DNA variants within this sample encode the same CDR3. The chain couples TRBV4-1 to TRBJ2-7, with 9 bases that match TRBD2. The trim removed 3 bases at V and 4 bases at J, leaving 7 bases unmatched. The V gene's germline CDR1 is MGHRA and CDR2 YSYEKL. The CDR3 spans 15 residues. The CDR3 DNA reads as TGCGCCAGCAGCCAGGGCGTTAGCGGGAGTTACGAGCAGTACTTC. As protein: CASSQGVSGSYEQYF.

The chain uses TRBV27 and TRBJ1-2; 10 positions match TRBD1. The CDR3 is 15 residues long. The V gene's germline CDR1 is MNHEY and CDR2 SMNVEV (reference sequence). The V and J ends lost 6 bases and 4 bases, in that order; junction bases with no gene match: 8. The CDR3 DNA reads TGTGCCAGCAGCCCTCTGACAGGGGGCCTCTATGGCTACACCTTC. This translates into CASSPLTGGLYGYTF.